Listed here are 31 T cell receptor beta chains from one sample, sequenced in a study of T cells after yellow fever vaccination. From the 5' RACE reads, TCRdb called clonotypes with MiXCR, one entry per CDR3 protein. The repertoire includes around 360,000 distinct CDR3 sequences, roughly 12% of them detected once, and roughly 18% sits in the top ten. Sequenced material: PBMCs, taken on the day of the first yellow fever vaccination. These receptors were obtained from a man aged 18 to 30 who received the YFV17D yellow fever vaccine.

This chain joins TRBV12-3 or TRBV12-4 and TRBJ1-2; D ambiguous. Trimming took off 3 bases at V and 7 bases at J, with 15 bases between the two ends. This CDR3 has 14 residues. CDR3 bases: TGTGCCAGCAGTTTCTTAGGGAGTCAACTTGGCTACACCTTC. It yields the protein CASSFLGSQLGYTF.

J is TRBJ2-6 and V is TRBV9; D is ambiguous. V was clipped by 0 bases and J by 0 bases, with 7 bases between them. CDR1 SGDLS and CDR2 YYNGEE come from the germline V gene. The CDR3 is 16 residues long. CDR3 nucleotide sequence: TGTGCCAGCAGCGTAGGGGCATACTCTGGGGCCAACGTCCTGACTTTC. Protein sequence: CASSVGAYSGANVLTF.

This clonotype was seen a handful of times. This rearrangement joins TRBV4-2 to TRBJ2-2; D may be TRBD2 (5 bases). The V end was cut by 4 bases, the J end by 5 bases, with 11 bases between. Germline CDR1 and CDR2: LGHNA and YNFKEQ. The CDR3 is 14 amino acids. The CDR3 DNA reads TGTGCCAGCAGCCTAACTAGTGAAACCGGGGAGCTGTTTTTT. This encodes CASSLTSETGELFF.

There are a few counts of this clonotype. The rearrangement joins TRBV18 to TRBJ1-6; a possible D gene is TRBD1 (5 bases). With 0 bases removed from V and 10 bases from J, the gap between germline ends came to 10 bases. This CDR3 spans 14 amino acids. Germline V CDR1 and CDR2: KGHSH, LQKENI. The CDR3 sequence: CASSPPGERSPLHF. The CDR3 region has the DNA TGTGCCAGCTCACCACCGGGGGAGAGGTCACCCCTCCACTTT. The full variable domain, its missing parts supplied by reference TRBV18 and TRBJ1-6, is NAGVMQNPRHLVRRRGQEARLRCSPMKGHSHVYWYRQLPEEGLKFMVYLQKENIIDESGMPKERFSAEFPKEGPSILRIQQVVRGDSAAYFCASSPPGERSPLHFGNGTRLTVT.

This clonotype was seen at least ten times. The rearrangement links TRBV9 to TRBJ2-3; D ambiguous. This CDR3 spans 11 amino acids. CDR1 SGDLS and CDR2 YYNGEE come from the germline V gene. The V and J ends lost 4 bases and 5 bases respectively, with 5 bases between them. The CDR3 region has the DNA TGTGCCAGCAGCATACAAGATACGCAGTATTTT. Translation: CASSIQDTQYF. Full variable domain (missing parts from reference TRBV9 and TRBJ2-3): DSGVTQTPKHLITATGQRVTLRCSPRSGDLSVYWYQQSLDQGLQFLIQYYNGEERAKGNILERFSAQQFPDLHSELNLSSLELGDSALYFCASSIQDTQYFGPGTRLTVL.

This clonotype was counted a few times. V gene TRBV4-3 combines with J gene TRBJ1-1, with a possible D match to TRBD1 (5 bases). This CDR3 is 16 amino acids long. Germline assignment: CDR1 LGHNA and CDR2 YSLEER. Deletions cut 0 bases from V and 5 bases from J, with 16 bases between. As DNA, the CDR3 is TGCGCCAGCAGCCAAGATGGGCGGGGGGGGTTTACTGAAGCTTTCTTT. This codes for CASSQDGRGGFTEAFF.

The V call is TRBV9, the J call TRBJ2-4; weak D call: TRBD1 (5 bases). This CDR3 is built from 15 residues. Trimming removed 0 bases from V and 4 bases from J, with 11 bases in between. CDR1 is SGDLS and CDR2 is YYNGEE in the germline V gene. The CDR3 loop is CASSVEGFGKNIQYF. CDR3 DNA sequence: TGTGCCAGCAGCGTAGAGGGGTTCGGGAAAAACATTCAGTACTTC.

Notes on this clonotype: A read error is possible here, since a much larger clone lies one base away. V usage is TRBV7-2 and J usage is TRBJ2-3; the D is unclear. The J call could be wrong; TRBJ1-5 is a better fit for the DNA end. Germline CDR1 SGHTA, CDR2 FQGNSA. The CDR3 extends over 13 amino acids. CDR3 amino acids: CASSRSDSDTQHF. The CDR3 coding sequence is TGTGCCAGCAGCCGTAGTGACTCAGATACGCAGCATTTT.

In its sample, this clonotype was seen many times. This rearrangement joins TRBV4-3 to TRBJ2-5; D is unresolved. Trimming shortened V by 0 bases and J by 7 bases, and 9 bases separated the two germline ends. The CDR3 length is 13 residues. Germline V gives CDR1 LGHNA, CDR2 YSLEER. In nucleotides, the CDR3 is TGCGCCAGCAGCCAAGAGGCATTAGGGACCCAGTACTTC. Amino acids: CASSQEALGTQYF.

This chain uses TRBV29-1 with TRBJ2-1; weak D call: TRBD1 (6 bases). Germline lookup yields CDR1 SQVTM and CDR2 ANQGSEA. Trimming cost V 6 bases and J 5 bases, with 14 bases left between them. The length of the CDR3 is 13 residues. In DNA, the CDR3 is TGCAGCGTATATACAGGGTCTCACAATGAGCAGTTCTTC. As protein: CSVYTGSHNEQFF.

The chain joins TRBV7-3 to TRBJ2-2; TRBD2 agrees at 8 bases. Germline-derived CDR1 and CDR2 are SGHTA and FQGTGA. With V trimmed by 4 bases and J by 1 base, 8 bases remained unmatched. The CDR3 contains 17 residues. The CDR3, as DNA: TGTGCCAGCAGCTCCCTGGGTCGGGGGGGGAACACCGGGGAGCTGTTTTTT. Translation gives CASSSLGRGGNTGELFF. Full variable domain (outside the CDR3, taken from reference TRBV7-3 and TRBJ2-2): GAGVSQTPSNKVTEKGKYVELRCDPISGHTALYWYRQSLGQGPEFLIYFQGTGAADDSGLPNDRFFAVRPEGSVSTLKIQRTERGDSAVYLCASSSLGRGGNTGELFFGEGSRLTVL.

This sequence joins TRBV20-1 and TRBJ1-1; D call uncertain. CDR3 length: 14 amino acids. Germline V gene lookup returns CDR1 DFQATT and CDR2 SNEGSKA (reference sequence). Trimming removed 5 bases at V and 0 bases at J, with 13 bases between. The CDR3 is CSAARTLMNTEAFF. The CDR3 region has the DNA TGCAGTGCTGCCCGAACCCTTATGAACACTGAAGCTTTCTTT.

This clonotype was picked up many times. The J gene is TRBJ1-2, the V gene TRBV5-1; 8 bases agree with TRBD1. The CDR3 length is 13 residues. V lost 5 bases, J lost 8 bases, and 8 bases stayed unmatched. CDR1 and CDR2 (germline): SGHRS, YFSETQ. The CDR3 DNA is TGCGCCAGCAGTCGTGGACAGGGTTTGGGCTACACCTTC. Its translation is CASSRGQGLGYTF.

This clonotype came up a few times. V and J are TRBV10-2 and TRBJ1-3, with D uncertain. This CDR3 contains 15 residues. Trimming stripped 0 bases from V and 2 bases from J, with 8 bases between. Looked up from germline, CDR1 is WSHSY and CDR2 is SAAADI. This CDR3 reads CASSESGYTGNTIYF. Here the CDR3 DNA reads TGCGCCAGCAGTGAGTCTGGGTACACTGGAAACACCATATATTTT.

This clonotype appeared a few times. The rearrangement links TRBV30 to TRBJ1-2; D unclear. Germline values: CDR1 GTSNPN, CDR2 SVGIG (reference sequence). V was pared by 5 bases and J by 3 bases, with 4 bases between. The CDR3 totals 10 residues. CDR3 bases: TGTGCCTGGGGGGACTATGGCTACACCTTC. It yields the protein CAWGDYGYTF.

J is TRBJ1-5 and V is TRBV4-1; 7 bases fit TRBD1. The length of the CDR3 is 18 residues. With 0 bases clipped from V and 2 bases from J, the junction kept 10 bases outside the gene matches. Germline V gene lookup returns CDR1 MGHRA and CDR2 YSYEKL. Here the CDR3 DNA reads TGCGCCAGCAGCCAAGATGAGAGGGGGCATATGGGCAATCAGCCCCAGCATTTT. This gives the protein CASSQDERGHMGNQPQHF.

This rearrangement joins TRBV18 to TRBJ1-5; TRBD1 matches at 8 bases. The CDR3 is 18 residues long. Germline values: CDR1 KGHSH, CDR2 LQKENI. Trimming cost V 2 bases and J 3 bases; bases outside gene matches: 12. The CDR3 DNA reads TGTGCCAGCTCACCAAACGGCGTGGGGACAGGAGTCAATCAGCCCCAGCATTTT. Encoded protein: CASSPNGVGTGVNQPQHF.

The chain is built from TRBV15 and TRBJ1-1; no reliable D call. This CDR3 region has 14 residues. Germline V gene sequence: CDR1 LNHNV, CDR2 YYDKDF (reference sequence). The V gene lost 3 bases and the J gene lost 1 base, with 9 bases spanning the gap. The CDR3 here is CATSRPVWNTEAFF. CDR3 DNA sequence: TGTGCCACCAGCAGGCCCGTTTGGAACACTGAAGCTTTCTTT. The full variable domain, rest sourced from reference TRBV15 and TRBJ1-1, is DAMVIQNPRYQVTQFGKPVTLSCSQTLNHNVMYWYQQKSSQAPKLLFHYYDKDFNNEADTPDNFQSRRPNTSFCFLDIRSPGLGDTAMYLCATSRPVWNTEAFFGQGTRLTVV.

The chain employs TRBV19 and TRBJ2-2; 8 nucleotides match TRBD1. This CDR3 has 14 amino acids. Germline CDR1 LNHDA, CDR2 SQIVND (reference sequence). Losses at the gene ends were 5 bases for V and 7 bases for J; bases not matched to a gene: 6. Here the CDR3 DNA reads TGTGCCAGTAGTTCCCGGACAGGGAACGGGGAGCTGTTTTTT. Translating gives CASSSRTGNGELFF.

This clonotype was recorded a few times. This chain connects TRBV6-2 or TRBV6-3 to TRBJ2-7; 8 bases fit TRBD1. Germline trimming cut 7 bases from V and 3 bases from J; bases unmatched to any gene: 11. This CDR3 has 15 residues. Germline V gene data show CDR1 as MNHEY and CDR2 as SVGEGT. Here the CDR3 DNA reads TGTGCCAGCATCGGCCGACAGGGGAGAATCTACGAGCAGTACGTC. This encodes CASIGRQGRIYEQYV.

With respect to this clonotype: At one of its ends the junction is not consistent with the germline gene, which may arise from a read error. V and J are TRBV5-1 and TRBJ2-7; no firm D call. The germline V gene has CDR1 SGHRS and CDR2 YFSETQ. The CDR3 length is 15 residues. CDR3 coding DNA: TGCGCCAGCACCTTGCACCCGGACCAATCCTACGAGCAGTACTTC. Its translation: CASTLHPDQSYEQYF.

This clonotype was found a few times. This sequence joins TRBV6-1 and TRBJ2-1; TRBD2 matches at 10 bases. The CDR3 sequence is 15 residues long. Germline V gives CDR1 MNHNS, CDR2 SASEGT. Trimming removed 6 bases from V and 4 bases from J; junction bases left unmatched: 6. CDR3 region: CASSAGTSEYNEQFF. DNA of the CDR3: TGTGCCAGCAGCGCCGGGACTAGCGAATACAATGAGCAGTTCTTC.

The J gene is TRBJ2-4, the V gene TRBV4-3, with 7 bases identical to TRBD1. The J segment lost 2 bases and the V segment lost 0 bases, leaving 4 bases of the junction unmatched. Germline V gene lookup returns CDR1 LGHNA and CDR2 YSLEER. The CDR3 consists of 16 residues. The CDR3 nucleotides read TGCGCCAGCAGCCAAGATCACAGGGGACCCAAAAACATTCAGTACTTC. The encoded protein is CASSQDHRGPKNIQYF.

Only a few counts were recorded for this clonotype. This chain's CDR3 is CASSDTVGKAQYF. The CDR3 nucleotides are TGTGCCAGCAGTGATACTGTGGGGAAGGCCCAGTACTTC. V gene TRBV6-6 combines with J gene TRBJ2-5; D is undetermined. The CDR3 totals 13 residues. V was shortened by 5 bases and J by 9 bases, with 16 bases between the two germline ends. The germline gives CDR1 MNHNY, CDR2 SVGAGI (reference sequence).

The chain uses TRBV20-1 and TRBJ2-2, with 12 bases lining up with TRBD2. Germline loops: CDR1 DFQATT, CDR2 SNEGSKA (reference sequence). The V and J ends lost 2 bases and 6 bases, in that order; junction bases with no gene match: 1. The CDR3 is made up of 14 amino acids. In DNA, the CDR3 is TGCAGTGCTAGACTAGCGGGGGGGCCCGGGGAGCTGTTTTTT. Translated: CSARLAGGPGELFF.

There are a few counts of this clonotype. The chain couples TRBV4-1 to TRBJ1-4; the match to TRBD1 covers 7 bases. Germline CDR1 MGHRA, CDR2 YSYEKL. The CDR3 is made up of 15 amino acids. V lost 4 bases and J lost 4; bases outside the gene matches: 6. The CDR3 DNA reads TGCGCCAGCAGCCCCTTCGACAGGGATAATGAAAAACTGTTTTTT. This sequence encodes CASSPFDRDNEKLFF.

This clonotype appeared a few times. The J gene is TRBJ2-4, the V gene TRBV4-2, with D perhaps TRBD1 or TRBD2 (5 bases each). The germline V gene has CDR1 LGHNA and CDR2 YNFKEQ. The CDR3 contains 19 residues. The germline V and J ends were trimmed by 1 base and 1 base, with 20 bases remaining between them. The CDR3 region has the DNA TGTGCCAGCAGCCAAGTCCCAGGGAGCGTTTATGGGGCCAAAAACATTCAGTACTTC. Translating gives CASSQVPGSVYGAKNIQYF.

The chain employs TRBV4-1 and TRBJ2-7; D gene unclear. The CDR3 consists of 15 residues. Germline CDR1 is MGHRA and CDR2 is YSYEKL. V lost 3 bases and J 0 bases, leaving 12 bases between the germline ends. This CDR3 is CASSHEAAGSYEQYV. The CDR3 nucleotides are TGCGCCAGCAGCCACGAGGCGGCTGGCTCCTACGAGCAGTACGTC.

This clonotype was seen more than once but under ten times. The chain has TRBV5-4 and TRBJ2-7; 9 bases align to TRBD2. CDR3 length equals 16 residues. The germline V gene encodes CDR1 SGHNT and CDR2 YYREEE (reference sequence). The V segment lost 4 bases and the J segment 2 bases; nucleotides outside the gene matches: 10. The CDR3 DNA sequence: TGTGCCAGCAGCCCCCCCCTAGCGGGGATGACCTACGAGCAGTACGTC. Its protein is CASSPPLAGMTYEQYV.

This clonotype was seen many times. This chain links TRBV20-1 with TRBJ1-2; D unclear. Germline values: CDR1 DFQATT, CDR2 SNEGSKA (reference sequence). The CDR3 is made up of 12 amino acids. Between the trimmed V and J ends, which lost 6 bases and 0 bases, there was a span of 8 bases. CDR3 residues: CSASASNYGYTF. CDR3 coding DNA: TGCAGTGCATCAGCCTCTAACTATGGCTACACCTTC.

This clonotype appeared a few times. The gene calls are TRBV20-1 and TRBJ1-3; the D is unclear. V lost 3 bases, J lost 7 bases, and 10 bases lay in between. The CDR3 has 12 amino acids. Germline V CDR1 and CDR2: DFQATT, SNEGSKA (reference sequence). This CDR3 is CSASAVVNTIYF. The CDR3 bases are TGCAGTGCTAGTGCGGTGGTGAACACCATATATTTT.